This T cell receptor beta chain was profiled in a study of T cells after somatic rescue of genetic block. The CDR3 has 14 residues. With 1 base clipped from V and 2 bases from J, the junction kept 1 base outside the gene matches. In germline, CDR1 is KGHSH, CDR2 LQKENI. The repertoire was sequenced with immunoSEQ multiplex PCR; TCRdb's copy has only in-frame clones and lacks some. In the table there are 110,000 or so clones, around nine tenths of which are singletons. The sample taken for sequencing was peripheral blood mononuclear cells (PBMCs). The chain combines TRBV18 with TRBJ2-7; 8 positions match TRBD1. The clonotype was recovered from a woman under 30. Written as DNA, the CDR3 is TGTGCCAGCTCACCACGACAGGGGACCTACGAGCAGTACTTC. It translates to CASSPRQGTYEQYF. The variable domain in full, with the rest retrieved from reference TRBV18 and TRBJ2-7, is NAGVMQNPRHLVRRRGQEARLRCSPMKGHSHVYWYRQLPEEGLKFMVYLQKENIIDESGMPKERFSAEFPKEGPSILRIQQVVRGDSAAYFCASSPRQGTYEQYFGPGTRLTVT.